This T cell receptor beta chain was captured by sequencing in a study of shared clonotypes between healthy human individuals. The J segment lost 0 bases and the V segment lost 2 bases, leaving 13 bases of the junction unmatched. This CDR3 comprises 18 residues. CDR1 and CDR2 from the germline V gene are SGHDN and FVKESK. Produced via immunoSEQ multiplex PCR; TCRdb's table is partial and in-frame only. The sample has roughly 2,300,000 clones, roughly 90% seen once; the top ten hold around 0.35%. The sequence was obtained from a man aged 18 to 29 in good health. Some clones in this sample may be carry-over from other donors' samples. The sample consisted of naive CD4+ T cells from PBMCs. Sample subset: CD45RA+ positively selected. The chain has TRBV14 and TRBJ2-7, with 7 bases fitting TRBD2. CDR3 residues: CASSQHGREGSSSYEQYF. For the CDR3, the DNA is TGTGCCAGCAGCCAACACGGCAGGGAGGGCTCGAGCTCCTACGAGCAGTACTTC.